This TCR beta chain was documented in a study of OX40 agonist ivuxolimab in advanced cancers. Study in general: Cohort: 75% to 90% men, mean age 60, aged about 23 to 80. Having had anti-PD-1, anti-PD-L1 or anti-CTLA-4 therapy before was allowed, and roughly 40% had some.

General study results and limits: Expanded clones tended on average to be more numerous among CD8+ T cells than CD4+.

The CDR3 totals 16 residues. V lost 6 bases to trimming and J lost 5 bases; unmatched junction nucleotides: 11. The germline V gene has CDR1 SNHLY and CDR2 FYNNEI. In regard to this clone: Antigen specificity is unknown.

Generated by immunoSEQ multiplex PCR, the TCRdb table keeps only in-frame clones and is missing some. The sample records fewer than 25,000 clones, about 83% being singletons. If patients had autoimmune disease history or systemic immunosuppression, they were excluded. The genes are TRBV2 and TRBJ2-5; 11 positions agree with TRBD1. This receptor was taken from an adult with an advanced solid tumor such as melanoma, head and neck, liver or kidney cancer. The specimen comprised CD4+ or CD8+ T cells sorted from blood, sampled in a trial of the OX40 agonist ivuxolimab. CDR3 protein: CASSFPDRGRGETQYF. The CDR3 coding sequence is TGTGCCAGCAGCTTCCCGGACAGGGGGCGCGGGGAGACCCAGTACTTC.